This T cell receptor beta chain came from a study of cytomegalovirus exposure and HLA in healthy donors (dated by TCRdb to the late 2010s). In the study overall: According to a later analysis, the approximately 120 validation repertoires were produced on the same platform as the 700 or so repertoires of the first cohort. To predict cytomegalovirus infection status, the study brought together high-throughput TCR immunosequencing, statistical association of individual TCRs with disease status, and machine learning. The aim of the study was to test whether cataloging public T cell receptors could identify signatures of past pathogen exposure. Besides the first cohort of 550 to 750 subjects, a separate validation cohort made up of over a hundred different subjects was used. Overall study results and their limits: In a later analysis, TCRs clustered in the first cohort were found to also tend to co-occur in the roughly 130 validation repertoires, with approximately 95% of cluster scores above 0. In both the original and validation cohorts, the classifier was reported to diagnose cytomegalovirus status with high specificity and sensitivity. A few of the identified cytomegalovirus-associated TCR beta chains were confirmed in vitro to be specific for cytomegalovirus antigens. While some public TCRs were present in many individuals, most TCR sequences turned up only very rarely across donors. The study gave a list of over 150 TCR beta chains associated with cytomegalovirus. A later analysis lacked HLA typing for the validation cohort, so it scored co-occurrence in that cohort across all 130 or so repertoires. According to the authors, the approach could potentially be generalized to other disease states and immunological phenotypes.

Donors formed part of the validation cohort, which comprised over a hundred subjects and was distinct from the first cohort of some 700 subjects. About this clone: Its antigen remains undetermined. No clone much larger than this one lies a single base away; base qualities are absent.

The library came from the immunoSEQ multiplex PCR assay. The published analysis was carried out like this. A statistical classification framework was built for diagnosing cytomegalovirus status from the catalog of TCR beta chain sequences. TCRdb limited this immuneACCESS table to in-frame rearrangements with V and J called. A share of clones is missing; checked studies link under half to unresolved V genes, and the rest is unexplained. The DNA gave D and trimming, while V, J and clone size come from that table. The sample table records roughly 150,000 clones; 75% to 90% of these occur just once. The ten largest clones add up to more than 2% of the sample. The germline V gene provides CDR1 SQVTM and CDR2 ANQGSEA. From V the trimming removes 4 bases and from J it removes 7 bases, while the gene matches leave 6 bases of the junction unaccounted for. The CDR3 contains 14 residues, cysteine and phenylalanine counted. CDR3 DNA only is kept here, 42 bases in frame from base 1.

The specimen was PBMCs. The TCR was taken from a woman under 30 in good health and CMV-seronegative. In this chain, TRBV29-1 is recombined with TRBJ1-4; TRBD1 matches 10 bases in the middle. The CDR3 region has the sequence CSVGTGGNGEKLFF. In nucleotide form, the sequence is TGCAGCGTTGGGACAGGGGGTAATGGTGAAAAACTGTTTTTT.